The 10 T cell receptor beta chains reported below all come from one sample, sequenced in a study of CD8+ T cells in alopecia areata. Once RNA had been extracted, it was reverse transcribed into cDNA to act as the sequencing template. Assay used: immunoSEQ multiplex PCR; TCRdb lists only in-frame clones, some missing. The sample holds 200,000 to 250,000 clones, roughly 64% seen once. Treatment reported: oral pan-JAK inhibitor, 5-10 mg twice daily. The specimen comprised CD4+ T cells sorted from blood, sampled at week 4, from a patient treated with tofacitinib. Receptors originate from a human donor with alopecia areata.

For this clone: At the DNA level, this CDR3 is encoded by other sequences in the same sample as well. The chain joins TRBV29-1 to TRBJ1-5, with a possible D match to TRBD1 (5 bases). This CDR3 has 11 residues. In germline, CDR1 is SQVTM, CDR2 ANQGSEA. V lost 4 bases to trimming and J lost 5 bases, with 6 bases between them. CDR3 residues: CSVGGDQPQHF. The CDR3, as DNA: TGCAGCGTTGGAGGGGATCAGCCCCAGCATTTT.

Here the CDR3 DNA reads TGTGCCATCAGGGACTTTATCACAGATACGCAGTATTTT. It translates to CAIRDFITDTQYF. The V gene is TRBV10-3, the J gene TRBJ2-3, with D perhaps matching TRBD2 (5 bases). Trimming took off 6 bases at V and 2 bases at J, with 9 bases between the two ends. The germline gives CDR1 ENHRY, CDR2 SYGVKD. The CDR3 sequence is 13 residues long.

The rearrangement uses TRBV15 and TRBJ1-1, with D possibly matching TRBD1 (5 bases). With 1 base removed from V and 7 bases from J, the gap between germline ends came to 13 bases. CDR1 LNHNV and CDR2 YYDKDF come from the germline V gene (reference sequence). This CDR3 is 14 amino acids long. CDR3 in DNA: TGTGCCACCAGCAGAGGGGACTCCGGGGGTGAAGCTTTCTTT. Its protein product is CATSRGDSGGEAFF.

The V and J genes are TRBV30 and TRBJ2-3; D is unclear. V shed 2 bases and J shed 6 bases, with 9 bases lying between them. Looked up from germline, CDR1 is GTSNPN and CDR2 is SVGIG (reference sequence). This CDR3 is 12 amino acids long. CDR3 bases: TGTGCCTGGAGTATGGCCCCTGATACGCAGTATTTT. This translates into CAWSMAPDTQYF.

The rearrangement uses TRBV29-1 and TRBJ2-7, with D perhaps matching TRBD1 or TRBD2 (6 bases each). This CDR3 region has 14 residues. Germline values: CDR1 SQVTM, CDR2 ANQGSEA. V was clipped by 2 bases and J by 2 bases, with 13 bases between them. CDR3 residues: CSVEFRGRPYEQYF. The CDR3, as DNA: TGCAGCGTTGAATTTCGGGGGCGACCCTACGAGCAGTACTTC.

This clone was observed a handful of times. The V call is TRBV10-3, the J call TRBJ2-6; 10 bases fit TRBD1. Germline-derived CDR1 and CDR2 are ENHRY and SYGVKD. With V trimmed by 5 bases and J by 2 bases, 9 bases remained unmatched. The CDR3 contains 18 residues. CDR3 nucleotides: TGTGCCATCAGTCCCGACAGGGGGCATAGGGCTGGGGCCAACGTCCTGACTTTC. Protein product: CAISPDRGHRAGANVLTF.

The V and J genes are TRBV29-1 and TRBJ1-4, with 7 nucleotides matching TRBD1. The CDR3 covers 13 residues. The germline V gene encodes CDR1 SQVTM and CDR2 ANQGSEA. With 6 bases clipped from V and 7 bases from J, the junction kept 8 bases outside the gene matches. DNA of the CDR3: TGCAGCGTGATTAGGGGGCAGGGTGAAAAACTGTTTTTT. The encoded protein is CSVIRGQGEKLFF.

CDR3 sequence reads: CASSLLAYEQYF. Written as DNA, the CDR3 is TGTGCCAGCAGCTTATTAGCCTACGAGCAGTACTTC. This sequence joins TRBV7-9 and TRBJ2-7; no clear D gene. Trimming removed 2 bases from V and 2 bases from J, with 4 bases in between. This CDR3 is 12 amino acids long. CDR1 and CDR2 (germline): SEHNR, FQNEAQ (reference sequence).

The table lists this clone with a few counts. The chain uses TRBV5-4 and TRBJ2-7; TRBD2 is a possible D gene (7 bases). This CDR3 spans 14 amino acids. V lost 7 bases and J lost 6, with 20 bases in between. CDR1 is SGHNT and CDR2 is YYREEE in the germline V gene (reference sequence). In DNA form, the CDR3 reads TGTGCCAGCCAAGGTGGCGGGGGCCGCGGCGAGCAGTACTTC. Its translation: CASQGGGGRGEQYF.

This sequence joins TRBV7-9 and TRBJ2-5; 8 nucleotides agree with TRBD2. Germline V gene lookup returns CDR1 SEHNR and CDR2 FQNEAQ (reference sequence). The CDR3 extends over 16 amino acids. The J segment lost 2 bases and the V segment lost 5 bases, leaving 10 bases of the junction unmatched. The CDR3 sequence is CASSVLWGGGQETQYF. The CDR3 region has the DNA TGTGCCAGCAGCGTCCTTTGGGGCGGGGGGCAAGAGACCCAGTACTTC.